This is a list of T cell receptor beta chains from one sample in a study of T cell responses to AZD1222 COVID-19 vaccine. Libraries were prepared by immunoSEQ multiplex PCR; TCRdb keeps only in-frame clonotypes and omits some of them. Here the sample spans 95,000 to 110,000 clones, approximately 90% being singletons. Material: peripheral blood, obtained on day 0 of AZD1222 vaccination. Receptors originate from an adult in good health. Each CDR3 is given with its conserved first and last residue. The listing skips clone size in some rows; elsewhere it reads once, few, many or a size class.

abundance	v_gene	CDR3aa
NA	TRBV4-3	CASSHSGTSGTSRLYNEQFF
NA	TRBV19	CASSGTVDYEQYF
once	TRBV4-2	CASSHGTGDEKLFF
NA	TRBV3-1/TRBV3-2	CASSQDVGERDTEAFF
NA	TRBV5-4	CASSLGGRATNEKLFF
few	TRBV6-5	CASSSTPDSTYEQYF
NA	TRBV6-5	CASRYRGRFSPLHF
NA	TRBV21-1	CASSNRLGTREGLYNEQFF
NA	TRBV5-1	CASSLRGEVQETQYF
NA	TRBV6-5	CASSLLGTSEQYF
NA	TRBV7-7	CASSLTAGKTKETQYF
NA	TRBV7-8	CASSLAPELAGTYNEQFF
NA	TRBV5-4	CASSFVGSSYEQYF
NA	TRBV7-9	CASSLGLLAGGRYEQYF
NA	TRBV19	CASSPSTGDGYTF
NA	TRBV5-1	CASSLGATGGSYEQYF
NA	TRBV7-8	CASSLANANEQYF
NA	TRBV5-5	CASSPRVVVASYEQYF
few	TRBV29-1	CSVEDRPRGRGANVLTF
once	TRBV27	CASVFYEQYF
NA	TRBV5-1	CASSSNRGAYEQYF
NA	TRBV27	CASSPGLRTGELFF
NA	TRBV20-1	CSALPAGEQFF
once	TRBV7-2	CASSSTGTNGYTF
NA	TRBV6-5	CASSYSKRLNTEAFF
NA	TRBV28	CASSSRGSQPQHF
NA	TRBV15	CATSSQTGTRGYTF
NA	TRBV12-5	CASGLARSTEAFF
NA	TRBV28	CASSTDSGFHQPQHF
NA	TRBV6-2/TRBV6-3	CASSYSGLADGYTF
NA	TRBV7-2	CASSLTDQETQYF
once	TRBV5-4	CASSLEWGPEGYTF
NA	TRBV15	CATSRERSGELFF
NA	TRBV6-2/TRBV6-3	CASSQDRAQPQHF
NA	TRBV2	CASVSRDRRRDGYTF
NA	TRBV6-6	CASSRRSGAVQGTEAFF
NA	TRBV18	CASSPPSLNEQFF
NA	TRBV30	CAWSEVMNTEAFF
NA	TRBV6-5	CASKVGLEGYTF
NA	TRBV7-7	CASSLESWATIYGYTF
NA	TRBV18	CASSPGGLEQETQYF
NA	TRBV4-2	CASSQAKGGAETQYF
NA	TRBV9	CASSVGLAGYNEQFF
NA	TRBV10-3	CAISESGPGELFF
NA	TRBV9	CASSSGQYTEAFF
NA	TRBV29-1	CSVEGRGLIGNTIYF
NA	TRBV5-6	CASSLELVRGEQYF
NA	TRBV4-1	CASSQAGTGGNTIYF
few	TRBV24-1	CATSETGTGGTQYF
NA	TRBV13	CASSSLQGTPSEQFF
NA	TRBV7-9	CASSSPRAGLSYNEQFF
few	TRBV6-5	CASARRDYTGELFF
once	TRBV12-5	CASSSRVNTEAFF
once	TRBV4-1	CASSSPQRALPTDTQYF
NA	TRBV7-9	CASSSGSVTEAFF
NA	TRBV10-1	CASSESGHPKKNTEAFF
once	TRBV19	CASSIPNRYGYTF